The 10 T cell receptor beta chains given below trace back to one sample, sequenced in a study of blood T cell repertoires in COVID-19. The protocol was immunoSEQ multiplex PCR, while the TCRdb copy is restricted to in-frame clones and leaves out a portion. The sample records 100,000 to 150,000 clones, over 60% being singletons. The sequencing sample was made of peripheral blood. These receptors originate from a woman between 65 and 79 years old with acute or convalescent COVID-19.

V is TRBV3-1 (or the pseudogene TRBV3-2) and J is TRBJ1-6; D remains unclear. This CDR3 region has 15 residues. V was trimmed by 4 bases and J by 0 bases, leaving 7 bases between them. In germline, CDR1 is LGHDT, CDR2 YNNKEL (reference sequence). The chain's CDR3 is CASSPTFSYNSPLHF. The CDR3, as DNA: TGTGCCAGCAGCCCGACATTCTCCTATAATTCACCCCTCCACTTT.

The chain is built from TRBV5-1 and TRBJ2-3; 8 nucleotides agree with TRBD1. This CDR3 has 15 amino acids. In germline, CDR1 is SGHRS, CDR2 YFSETQ. Unmatched junction bases numbered 5, after V lost 4 bases and J lost 1 base. The CDR3 protein is CASSRLGQGTDTQYF. The CDR3 bases are TGCGCCAGCAGCCGGCTGGGACAGGGCACAGATACGCAGTATTTT.

This clone was seen once. The V call is TRBV5-1, the J call TRBJ2-1, with 8 bases that match TRBD2. J was trimmed by 10 bases and V by 2 bases; bases with no gene match: 5. The CDR3 runs 13 residues. Germline V CDR1 and CDR2: SGHRS, YFSETQ. CDR3 DNA sequence: TGCGCCAGCAGCTTAGCGGGAGATCGGGAGCAGTTCTTC. Translating it yields CASSLAGDREQFF.

This sequence joins TRBV2 and TRBJ1-4, with 9 positions matching TRBD1. Germline values: CDR1 SNHLY, CDR2 FYNNEI. Trimming took 7 bases from V and 1 from J; bases not matched to a gene: 13. The CDR3 extends over 18 amino acids. CDR3 bases: TGTGCCAGCATCCATCGTCGGGACAGGGTTGTAACTAATGAAAAACTGTTTTTT. The encoded protein is CASIHRRDRVVTNEKLFF.

The CDR3 sequence is CASKYPFGQGDYTF. In DNA form, the CDR3 reads TGTGCCAGCAAGTACCCGTTTGGACAGGGAGACTACACCTTC. The genes are TRBV6-6 and TRBJ1-2, with 8 bases fitting TRBD1. Trimming cost V 7 bases and J 10 bases; bases outside gene matches: 14. Germline CDR1 reads MNHNY; CDR2 reads SVGAGI (reference sequence). The CDR3 loop spans 14 amino acids.

The sample holds a few counts of this clone. The CDR3 coding sequence is TGTGCCAGCAGTTACGGTGCGGGGGGGCCGGGGAACGAGCAGTACTTC. Translated: CASSYGAGGPGNEQYF. The chain is built from TRBV6-6 and TRBJ2-7, with 9 bases identical to TRBD2. Germline V gene data show CDR1 as MNHNY and CDR2 as SVGAGI (reference sequence). The CDR3 sequence is 16 residues long. V lost 2 bases and J lost 5; bases outside the gene matches: 10.

The chain is built from TRBV5-4 and TRBJ2-5; 7 nucleotides match TRBD2. This CDR3 region has 15 residues. V lost 3 bases and J lost 11; bases outside the gene matches: 16. CDR1 and CDR2 from the germline V gene are SGHNT and YYREEE (reference sequence). CDR3 residues: CASSSPGTTMSGQYF. The DNA of the CDR3 is TGTGCCAGCAGCTCCCCCGGGACTACCATGTCGGGGCAGTACTTC.

This chain links TRBV18 with TRBJ2-3; 8 bases line up with TRBD2. Germline CDR1 reads KGHSH; CDR2 reads LQKENI. V lost 3 bases to trimming and J lost 1 base; unmatched junction nucleotides: 9. This CDR3 has 17 residues. The CDR3 is CASSPDLRGVGTDTQYF. CDR3 DNA sequence: TGTGCCAGCTCACCCGACCTGCGGGGGGTTGGCACAGATACGCAGTATTTT.

The sample holds one count of this clone. The J gene is TRBJ1-4, the V gene TRBV11-2; D gene uncertain. The CDR3 covers 14 residues. The germline CDR1 and CDR2 sequences are SGHAT and FQNNGV. Between the trimmed V and J ends, which lost 3 bases and 0 bases, there was a span of 5 bases. The CDR3 DNA is TGTGCCAGCAGCTTGGAGACAACTAATGAAAAACTGTTTTTT. Residues: CASSLETTNEKLFF.

The chain links TRBV14 to TRBJ2-1, with TRBD2 identical over 12 bases. CDR3 length: 15 residues. J was trimmed by 7 bases and V by 1 base; bases with no gene match: 2. From germline, CDR1 is SGHDN and CDR2 FVKESK. In DNA form, the CDR3 reads TGTGCCAGCAGCCAAGCCGGACTAGCGGGGAATGAGCAGTTCTTC. As protein: CASSQAGLAGNEQFF.